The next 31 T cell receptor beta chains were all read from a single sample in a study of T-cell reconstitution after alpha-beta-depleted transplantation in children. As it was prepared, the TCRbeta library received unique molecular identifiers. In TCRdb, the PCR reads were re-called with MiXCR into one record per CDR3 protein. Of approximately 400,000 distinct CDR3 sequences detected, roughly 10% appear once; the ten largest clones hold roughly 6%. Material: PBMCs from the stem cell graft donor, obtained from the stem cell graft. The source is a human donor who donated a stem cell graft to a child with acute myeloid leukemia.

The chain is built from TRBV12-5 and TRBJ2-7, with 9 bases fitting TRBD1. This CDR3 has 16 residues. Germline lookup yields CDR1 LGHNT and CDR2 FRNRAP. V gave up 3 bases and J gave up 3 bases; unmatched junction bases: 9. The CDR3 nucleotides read TGTGCTAGTGGTTTCGCCGGACAGGGGTGGAACTACGAGCAGTACTTC. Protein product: CASGFAGQGWNYEQYF.

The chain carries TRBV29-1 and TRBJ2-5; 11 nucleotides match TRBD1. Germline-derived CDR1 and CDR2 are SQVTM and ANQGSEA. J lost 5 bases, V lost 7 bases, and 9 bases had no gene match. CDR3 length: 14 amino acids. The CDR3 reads CSDNGQGAIETQYF. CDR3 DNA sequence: TGCAGCGATAATGGACAGGGGGCAATCGAGACCCAGTACTTC. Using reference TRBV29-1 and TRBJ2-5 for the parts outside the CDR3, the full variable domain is SAVISQKPSRDICQRGTSLTIQCQVDSQVTMMFWYRQQPGQSLTLIATANQGSEATYESGFVIDKFPISRPNLTFSTLTVSNMSPEDSSIYLCSDNGQGAIETQYFGPGTRLLVL.

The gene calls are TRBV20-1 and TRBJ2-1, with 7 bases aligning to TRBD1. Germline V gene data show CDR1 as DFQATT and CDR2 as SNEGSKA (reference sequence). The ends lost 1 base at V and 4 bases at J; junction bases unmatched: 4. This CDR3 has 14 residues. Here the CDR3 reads CSARGGQLYNEQFF. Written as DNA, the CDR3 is TGCAGTGCTAGAGGGGGACAGCTTTACAATGAGCAGTTCTTC.

The DNA of the CDR3 is TGTGCCATCAGTGAGGAGACAGGGGGCAACGAGCAGTACTTC. Protein: CAISEETGGNEQYF. The V call is TRBV10-3, the J call TRBJ2-7; 10 nucleotides agree with TRBD1. CDR1 is ENHRY and CDR2 is SYGVKD in the germline V gene. V shed 2 bases and J 5 bases; nucleotides not matched to a gene: 3. This CDR3 is 14 amino acids long.

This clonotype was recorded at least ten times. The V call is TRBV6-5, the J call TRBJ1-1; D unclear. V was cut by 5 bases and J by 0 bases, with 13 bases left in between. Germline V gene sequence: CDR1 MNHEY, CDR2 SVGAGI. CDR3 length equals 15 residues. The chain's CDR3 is CASSPLGLVNTEAFF. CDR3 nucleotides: TGTGCCAGCAGTCCTCTCGGGCTAGTGAACACTGAAGCTTTCTTT.

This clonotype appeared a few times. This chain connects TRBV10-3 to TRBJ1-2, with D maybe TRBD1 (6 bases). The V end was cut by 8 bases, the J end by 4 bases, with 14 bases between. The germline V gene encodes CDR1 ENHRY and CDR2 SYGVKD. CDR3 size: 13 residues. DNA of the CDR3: TGTGCCATCGGCTCGCAGGGGTTCTATGGCTACACCTTC. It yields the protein CAIGSQGFYGYTF.

The CDR3 DNA follows: TGCAGCGTCGTCCGACAGGAGGATCAGCCCCAGCATTTT. Translated, it gives CSVVRQEDQPQHF. This chain uses TRBV29-1 with TRBJ1-5; D might be TRBD1 (6 bases). The germline gives CDR1 SQVTM, CDR2 ANQGSEA. CDR3 length: 13 residues. V shed 6 bases and J shed 5 bases, with 14 bases lying between them.

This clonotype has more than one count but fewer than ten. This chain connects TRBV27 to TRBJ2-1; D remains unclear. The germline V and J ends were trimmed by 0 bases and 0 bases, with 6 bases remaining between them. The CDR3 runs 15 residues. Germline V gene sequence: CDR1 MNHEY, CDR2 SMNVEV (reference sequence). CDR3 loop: CASSLSGYSYNEQFF. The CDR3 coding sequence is TGTGCCAGCAGTTTATCAGGGTACTCCTACAATGAGCAGTTCTTC.

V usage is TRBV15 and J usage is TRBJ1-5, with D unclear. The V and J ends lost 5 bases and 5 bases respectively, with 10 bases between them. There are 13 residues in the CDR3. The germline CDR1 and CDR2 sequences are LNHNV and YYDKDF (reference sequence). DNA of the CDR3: TGTGCCACCAGCGCGTCCGGGGATCAGCCCCAGCATTTT. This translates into CATSASGDQPQHF.

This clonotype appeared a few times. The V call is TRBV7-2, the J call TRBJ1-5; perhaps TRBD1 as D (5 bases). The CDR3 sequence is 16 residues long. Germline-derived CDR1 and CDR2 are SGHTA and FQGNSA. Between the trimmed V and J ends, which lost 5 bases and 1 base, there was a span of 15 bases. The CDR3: CASSVAPPGSNQPQHF. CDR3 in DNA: TGTGCCAGCAGCGTCGCGCCCCCAGGGAGCAATCAGCCCCAGCATTTT.

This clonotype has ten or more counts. CDR3: CASSLEGALPYEQYF. For the CDR3, the DNA is TGCGCCAGCAGCTTGGAGGGGGCCCTTCCCTACGAGCAGTACTTC. The chain links TRBV5-1 to TRBJ2-7; 7 bases match TRBD1. Germline-derived CDR1 and CDR2 are SGHRS and YFSETQ. The CDR3 spans 15 residues. V lost 0 bases and J lost 2; bases outside the gene matches: 5.

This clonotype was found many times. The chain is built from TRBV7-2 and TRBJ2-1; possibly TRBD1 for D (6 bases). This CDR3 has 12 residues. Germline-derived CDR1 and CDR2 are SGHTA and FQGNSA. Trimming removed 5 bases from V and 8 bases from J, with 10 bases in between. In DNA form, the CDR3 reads TGTGCCAGCAGCGAAGGGGGATATGAGCAGTTCTTC. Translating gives CASSEGGYEQFF.

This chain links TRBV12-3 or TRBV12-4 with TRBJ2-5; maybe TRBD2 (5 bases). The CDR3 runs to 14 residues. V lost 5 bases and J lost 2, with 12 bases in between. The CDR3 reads CASSPHGRQETQYF. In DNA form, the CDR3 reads TGTGCCAGCAGTCCCCATGGGAGACAAGAGACCCAGTACTTC.

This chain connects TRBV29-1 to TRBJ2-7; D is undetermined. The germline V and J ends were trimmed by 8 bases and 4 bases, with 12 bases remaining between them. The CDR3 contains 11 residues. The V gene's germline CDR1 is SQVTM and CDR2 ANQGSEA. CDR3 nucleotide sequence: TGCAGCCCCGGGCCATGTTACGAGCAGTACTTC. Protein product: CSPGPCYEQYF.

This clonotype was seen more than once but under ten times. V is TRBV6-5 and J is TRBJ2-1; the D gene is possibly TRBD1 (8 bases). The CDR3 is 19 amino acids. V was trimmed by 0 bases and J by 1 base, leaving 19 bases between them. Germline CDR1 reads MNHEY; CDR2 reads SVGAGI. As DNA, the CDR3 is TGTGCCAGCAGTTACTCAGAACTAGGACAGGGAGGGTCCTACAATGAGCAGTTCTTC. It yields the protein CASSYSELGQGGSYNEQFF.

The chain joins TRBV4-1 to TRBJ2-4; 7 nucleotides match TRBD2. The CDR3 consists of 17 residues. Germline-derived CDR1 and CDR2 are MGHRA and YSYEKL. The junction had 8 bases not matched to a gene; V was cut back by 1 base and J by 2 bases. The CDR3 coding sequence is TGCGCCAGCAGCCAAGCCTCCGGGACTAACACCAAAAACATTCAGTACTTC. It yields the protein CASSQASGTNTKNIQYF.

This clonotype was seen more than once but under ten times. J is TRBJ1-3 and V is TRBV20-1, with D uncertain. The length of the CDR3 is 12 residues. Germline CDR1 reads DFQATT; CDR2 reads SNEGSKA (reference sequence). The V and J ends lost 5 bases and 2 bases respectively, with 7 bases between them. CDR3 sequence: CSAEVPGNTIYF. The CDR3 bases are TGCAGTGCTGAGGTGCCTGGAAACACCATATATTTT.

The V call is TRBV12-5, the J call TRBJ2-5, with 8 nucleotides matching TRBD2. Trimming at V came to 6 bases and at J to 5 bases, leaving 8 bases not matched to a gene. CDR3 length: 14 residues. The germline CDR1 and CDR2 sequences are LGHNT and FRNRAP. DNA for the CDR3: TGTGCTAGTGGCCCGGGGGGGCCCAGCGAGACCCAGTACTTC. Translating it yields CASGPGGPSETQYF.

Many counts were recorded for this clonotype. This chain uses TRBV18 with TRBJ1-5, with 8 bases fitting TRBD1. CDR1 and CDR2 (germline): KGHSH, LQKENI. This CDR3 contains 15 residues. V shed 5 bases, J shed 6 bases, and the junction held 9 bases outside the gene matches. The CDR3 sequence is CASSFGQGKGQPQHF. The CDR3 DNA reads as TGTGCCAGCTCATTTGGACAGGGAAAAGGTCAGCCCCAGCATTTT.

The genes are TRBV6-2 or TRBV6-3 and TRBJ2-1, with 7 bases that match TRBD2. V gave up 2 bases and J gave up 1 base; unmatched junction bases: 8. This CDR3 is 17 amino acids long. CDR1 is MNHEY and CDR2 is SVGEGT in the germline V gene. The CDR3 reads CASSYALRGRSYNEQFF. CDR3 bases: TGTGCCAGCAGTTACGCCCTGCGCGGGAGATCCTACAATGAGCAGTTCTTC.

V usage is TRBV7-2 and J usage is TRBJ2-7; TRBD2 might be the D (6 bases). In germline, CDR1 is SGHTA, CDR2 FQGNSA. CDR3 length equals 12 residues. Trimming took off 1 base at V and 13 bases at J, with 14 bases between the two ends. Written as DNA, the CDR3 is TGTGCCAGCAGCTTAGAAAGGGACGGGAGATACTTC. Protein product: CASSLERDGRYF.

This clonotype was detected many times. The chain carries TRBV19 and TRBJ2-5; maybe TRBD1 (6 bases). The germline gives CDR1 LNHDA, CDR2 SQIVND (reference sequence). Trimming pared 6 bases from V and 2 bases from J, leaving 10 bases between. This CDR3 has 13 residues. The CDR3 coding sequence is TGTGCCAGTAGGAGAGGGGGTCAAGAGACCCAGTACTTC. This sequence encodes CASRRGGQETQYF.

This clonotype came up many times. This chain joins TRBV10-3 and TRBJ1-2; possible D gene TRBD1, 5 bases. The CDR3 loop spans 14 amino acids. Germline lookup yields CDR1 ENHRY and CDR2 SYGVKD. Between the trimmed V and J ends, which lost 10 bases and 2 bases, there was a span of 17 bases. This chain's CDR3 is CATRDQQLNYGYTF. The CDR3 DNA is TGTGCCACCAGGGACCAGCAATTAAACTATGGCTACACCTTC.

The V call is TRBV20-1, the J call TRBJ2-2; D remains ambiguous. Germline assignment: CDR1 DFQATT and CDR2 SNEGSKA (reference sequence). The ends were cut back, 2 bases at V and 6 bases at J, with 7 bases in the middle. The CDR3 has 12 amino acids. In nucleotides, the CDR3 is TGCAGTGCTAGAACTCCTTCCGGGGAGCTGTTTTTT. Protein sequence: CSARTPSGELFF.

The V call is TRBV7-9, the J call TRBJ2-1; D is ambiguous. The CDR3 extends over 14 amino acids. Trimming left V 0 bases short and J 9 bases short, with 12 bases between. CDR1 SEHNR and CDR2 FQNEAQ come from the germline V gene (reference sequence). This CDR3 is CASSLAQDRVEQFF. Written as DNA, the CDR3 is TGTGCCAGCAGCTTAGCGCAGGATAGGGTTGAGCAGTTCTTC.

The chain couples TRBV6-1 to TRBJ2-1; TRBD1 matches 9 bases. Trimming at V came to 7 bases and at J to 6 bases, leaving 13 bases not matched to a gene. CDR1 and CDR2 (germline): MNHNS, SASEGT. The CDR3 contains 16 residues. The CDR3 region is CASKTFGTGNLNEQFF. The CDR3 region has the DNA TGTGCCAGCAAAACGTTCGGGACAGGGAACCTCAATGAGCAGTTCTTC.

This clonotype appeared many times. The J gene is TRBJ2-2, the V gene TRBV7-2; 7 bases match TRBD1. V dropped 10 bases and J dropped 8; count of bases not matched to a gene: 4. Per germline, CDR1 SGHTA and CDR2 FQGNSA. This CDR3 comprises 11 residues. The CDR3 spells CATRGLGELFF. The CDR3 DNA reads TGTGCCACGAGGGGGCTAGGGGAGCTGTTTTTT.

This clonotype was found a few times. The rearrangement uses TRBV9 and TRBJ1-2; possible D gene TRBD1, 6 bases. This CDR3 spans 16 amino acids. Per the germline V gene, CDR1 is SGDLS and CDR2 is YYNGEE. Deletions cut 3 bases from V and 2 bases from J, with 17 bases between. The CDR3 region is CASSEGGGFTNYGYTF. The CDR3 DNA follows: TGTGCCAGCAGCGAGGGAGGGGGATTTACGAACTATGGCTACACCTTC.

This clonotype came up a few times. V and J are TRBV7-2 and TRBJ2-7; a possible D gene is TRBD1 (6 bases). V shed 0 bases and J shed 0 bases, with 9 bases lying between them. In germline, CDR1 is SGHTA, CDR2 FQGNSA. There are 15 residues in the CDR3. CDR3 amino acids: CASSLAGQPSYEQYF. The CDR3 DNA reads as TGTGCCAGCAGCTTAGCAGGACAGCCCTCCTACGAGCAGTACTTC.

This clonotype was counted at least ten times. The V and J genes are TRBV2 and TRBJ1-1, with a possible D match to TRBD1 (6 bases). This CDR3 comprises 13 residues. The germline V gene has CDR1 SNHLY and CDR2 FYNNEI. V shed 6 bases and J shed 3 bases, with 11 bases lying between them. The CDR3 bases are TGTGCCAGCAGCGCAGGGGTTTACACTGAAGCTTTCTTT. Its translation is CASSAGVYTEAFF. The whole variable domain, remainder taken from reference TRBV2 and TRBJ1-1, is EPEVTQTPSHQVTQMGQEVILRCVPISNHLYFYWYRQILGQKVEFLVSFYNNEISEKSEIFDDQFSVERPDGSNFTLKIRSTKLEDSAMYFCASSAGVYTEAFFGQGTRLTVV.

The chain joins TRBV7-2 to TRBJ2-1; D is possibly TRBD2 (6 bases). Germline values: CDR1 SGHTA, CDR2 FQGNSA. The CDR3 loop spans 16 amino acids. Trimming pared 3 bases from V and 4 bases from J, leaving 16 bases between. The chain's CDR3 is CASSLLRGNIYNEQFF. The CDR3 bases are TGTGCCAGCAGCTTGTTGCGCGGGAACATTTACAATGAGCAGTTCTTC.